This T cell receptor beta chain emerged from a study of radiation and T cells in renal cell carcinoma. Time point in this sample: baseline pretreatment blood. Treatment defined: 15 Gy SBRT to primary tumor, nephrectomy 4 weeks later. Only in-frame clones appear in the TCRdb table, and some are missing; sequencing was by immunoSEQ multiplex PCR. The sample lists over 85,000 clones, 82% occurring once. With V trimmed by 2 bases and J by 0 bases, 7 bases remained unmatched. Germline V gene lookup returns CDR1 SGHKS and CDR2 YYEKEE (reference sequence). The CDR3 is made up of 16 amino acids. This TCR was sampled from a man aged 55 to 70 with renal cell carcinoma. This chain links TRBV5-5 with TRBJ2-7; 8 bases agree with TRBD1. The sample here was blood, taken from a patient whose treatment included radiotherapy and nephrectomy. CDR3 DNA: TGTGCCAGCAGCTTTGACAGGGGCACGACCTCCTACGAGCAGTACTTC. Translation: CASSFDRGTTSYEQYF.